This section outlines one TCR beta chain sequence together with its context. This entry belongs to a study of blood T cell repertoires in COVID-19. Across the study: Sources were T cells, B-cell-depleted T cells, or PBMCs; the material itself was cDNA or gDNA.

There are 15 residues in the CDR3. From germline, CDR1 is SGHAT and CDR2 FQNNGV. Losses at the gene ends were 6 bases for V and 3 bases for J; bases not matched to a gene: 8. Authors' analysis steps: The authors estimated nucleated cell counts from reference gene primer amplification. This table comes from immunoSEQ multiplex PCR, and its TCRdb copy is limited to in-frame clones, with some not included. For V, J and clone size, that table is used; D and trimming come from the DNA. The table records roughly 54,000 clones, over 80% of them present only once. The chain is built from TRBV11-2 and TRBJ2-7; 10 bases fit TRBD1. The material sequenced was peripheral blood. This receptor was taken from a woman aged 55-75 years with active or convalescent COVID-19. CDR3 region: CASRQGQGLFYEQYF. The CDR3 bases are TGTGCCAGCAGGCAGGGACAGGGGTTATTCTACGAGCAGTACTTC.